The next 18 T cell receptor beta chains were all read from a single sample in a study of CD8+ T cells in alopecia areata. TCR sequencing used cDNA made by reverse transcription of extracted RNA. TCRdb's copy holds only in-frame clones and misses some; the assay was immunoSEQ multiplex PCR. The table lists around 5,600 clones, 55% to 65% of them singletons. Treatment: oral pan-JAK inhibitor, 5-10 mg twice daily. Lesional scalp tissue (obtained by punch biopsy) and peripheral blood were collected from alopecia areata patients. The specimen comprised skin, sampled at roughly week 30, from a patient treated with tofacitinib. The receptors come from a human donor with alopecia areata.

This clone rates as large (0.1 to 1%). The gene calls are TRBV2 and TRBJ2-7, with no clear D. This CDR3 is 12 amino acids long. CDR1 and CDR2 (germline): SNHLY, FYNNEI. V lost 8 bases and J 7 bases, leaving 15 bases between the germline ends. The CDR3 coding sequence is TGTGCCAGCTTGGTTGATAACCAGGAGCAGTACTTC. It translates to CASLVDNQEQYF.

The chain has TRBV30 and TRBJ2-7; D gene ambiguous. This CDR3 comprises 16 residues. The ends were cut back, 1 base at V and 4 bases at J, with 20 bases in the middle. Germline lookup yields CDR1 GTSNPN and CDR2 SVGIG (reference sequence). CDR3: CAWSAPIGWVPYEQYF. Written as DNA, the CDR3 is TGTGCCTGGAGTGCACCAATAGGATGGGTTCCGTACGAGCAGTACTTC.

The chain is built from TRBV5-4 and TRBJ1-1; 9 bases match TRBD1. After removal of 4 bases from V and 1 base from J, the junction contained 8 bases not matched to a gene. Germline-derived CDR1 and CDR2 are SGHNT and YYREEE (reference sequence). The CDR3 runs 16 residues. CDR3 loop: CASSPGQGRGNTEAFF. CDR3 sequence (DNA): TGTGCCAGCAGCCCGGGACAGGGTCGAGGGAACACTGAAGCTTTCTTT.

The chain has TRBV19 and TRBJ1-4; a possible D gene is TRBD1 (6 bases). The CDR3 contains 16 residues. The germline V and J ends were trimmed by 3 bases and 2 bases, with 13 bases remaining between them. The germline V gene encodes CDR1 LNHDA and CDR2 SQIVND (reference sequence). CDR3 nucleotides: TGTGCCAGTAGTATCAACCGGGGGCATACTAATGAAAAACTGTTTTTT. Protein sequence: CASSINRGHTNEKLFF.

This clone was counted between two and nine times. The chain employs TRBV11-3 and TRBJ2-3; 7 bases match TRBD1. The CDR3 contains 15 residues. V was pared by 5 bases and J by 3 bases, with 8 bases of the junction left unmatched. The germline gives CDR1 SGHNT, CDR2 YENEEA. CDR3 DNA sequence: TGTGCCAGCAGCAAAACGGGACAGCCAACAGATACGCAGTATTTT. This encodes CASSKTGQPTDTQYF. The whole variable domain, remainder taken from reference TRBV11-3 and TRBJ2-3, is EAGVVQSPRYKIIEKKQPVAFWCNPISGHNTLYWYLQNLGQGPELLIRYENEEAVDDSQLPKDRFSAERLKGVDSTLKIQPAELGDSAVYLCASSKTGQPTDTQYFGPGTRLTVL.

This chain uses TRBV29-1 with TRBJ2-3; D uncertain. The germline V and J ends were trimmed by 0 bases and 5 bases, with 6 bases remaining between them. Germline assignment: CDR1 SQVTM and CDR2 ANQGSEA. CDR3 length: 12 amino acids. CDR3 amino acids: CSVEEGIDTQYF. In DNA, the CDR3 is TGCAGCGTTGAAGAAGGTATAGATACGCAGTATTTT.

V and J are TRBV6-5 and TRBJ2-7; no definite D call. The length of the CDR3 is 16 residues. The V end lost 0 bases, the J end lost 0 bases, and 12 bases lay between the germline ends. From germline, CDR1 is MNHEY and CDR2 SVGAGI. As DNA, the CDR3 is TGTGCCAGCAGTTACTCTGGCCACAGTAGCTCCTACGAGCAGTACTTC. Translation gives CASSYSGHSSSYEQYF.

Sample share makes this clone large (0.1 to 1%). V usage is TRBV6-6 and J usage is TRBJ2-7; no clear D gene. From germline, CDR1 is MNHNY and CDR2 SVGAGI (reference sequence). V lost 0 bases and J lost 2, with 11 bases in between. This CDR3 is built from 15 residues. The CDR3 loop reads CASSYSSAAAYEQYF. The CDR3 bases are TGTGCCAGCAGTTACTCGAGCGCAGCAGCCTACGAGCAGTACTTC.

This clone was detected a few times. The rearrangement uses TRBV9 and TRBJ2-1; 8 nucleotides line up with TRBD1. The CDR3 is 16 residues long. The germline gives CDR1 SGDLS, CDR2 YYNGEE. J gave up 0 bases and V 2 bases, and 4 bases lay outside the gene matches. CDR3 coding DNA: TGTGCCAGCAGCGTGTCCGGGACAGGCTCCTACAATGAGCAGTTCTTC. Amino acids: CASSVSGTGSYNEQFF.

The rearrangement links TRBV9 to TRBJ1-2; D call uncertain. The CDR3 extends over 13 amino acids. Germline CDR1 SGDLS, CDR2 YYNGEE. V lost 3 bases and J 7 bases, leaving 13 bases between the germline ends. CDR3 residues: CASSAQENGGYTF. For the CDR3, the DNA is TGTGCCAGCAGCGCCCAGGAAAACGGTGGCTACACCTTC.

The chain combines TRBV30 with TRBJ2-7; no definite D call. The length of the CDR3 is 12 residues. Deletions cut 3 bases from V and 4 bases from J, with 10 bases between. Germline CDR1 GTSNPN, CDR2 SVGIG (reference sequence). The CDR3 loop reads CAWSDPDYEQYF. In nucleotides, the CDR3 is TGTGCCTGGAGCGACCCAGATTACGAGCAGTACTTC.

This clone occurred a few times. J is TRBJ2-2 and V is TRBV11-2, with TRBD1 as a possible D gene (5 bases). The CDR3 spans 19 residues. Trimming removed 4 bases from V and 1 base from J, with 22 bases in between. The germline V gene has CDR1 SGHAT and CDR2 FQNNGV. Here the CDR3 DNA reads TGTGCCAGCAGCTACAGGCAGGGAACCCGCTACAAGAACACCGGGGAGCTGTTTTTT. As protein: CASSYRQGTRYKNTGELFF.

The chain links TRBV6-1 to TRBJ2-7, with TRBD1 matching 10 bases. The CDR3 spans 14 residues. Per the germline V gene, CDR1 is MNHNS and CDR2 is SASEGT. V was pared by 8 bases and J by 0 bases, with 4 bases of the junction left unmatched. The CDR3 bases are TGTGCCAGCGGGCGGGACAGGGGCTCCTACGAGCAGTACTTC. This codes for CASGRDRGSYEQYF.

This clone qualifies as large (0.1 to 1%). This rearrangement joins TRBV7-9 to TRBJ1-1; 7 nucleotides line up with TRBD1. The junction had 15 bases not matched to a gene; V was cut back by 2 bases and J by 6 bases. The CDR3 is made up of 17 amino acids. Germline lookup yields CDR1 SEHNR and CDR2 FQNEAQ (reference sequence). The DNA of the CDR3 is TGTGCCAGCAGCTTATCAGGGGGAGGTGGTTCGTGGGCTGAAGCTTTCTTT. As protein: CASSLSGGGGSWAEAFF.

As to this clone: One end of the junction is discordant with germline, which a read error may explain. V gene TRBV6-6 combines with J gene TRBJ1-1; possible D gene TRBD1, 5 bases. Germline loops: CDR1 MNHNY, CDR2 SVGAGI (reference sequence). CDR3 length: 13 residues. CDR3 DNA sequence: TGCGCCAGCAGTGATGAAAGGGGAACCGAAGCTTTCTTT. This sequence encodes CASSDERGTEAFF.

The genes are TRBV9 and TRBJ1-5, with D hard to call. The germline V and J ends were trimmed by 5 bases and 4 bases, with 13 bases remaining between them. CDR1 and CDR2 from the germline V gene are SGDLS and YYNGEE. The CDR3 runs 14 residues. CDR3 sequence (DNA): TGTGCCAGCAGTGGCCTGGGGAAGAATCAGCCCCAGCATTTT. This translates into CASSGLGKNQPQHF. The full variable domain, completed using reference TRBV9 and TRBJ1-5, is DSGVTQTPKHLITATGQRVTLRCSPRSGDLSVYWYQQSLDQGLQFLIQYYNGEERAKGNILERFSAQQFPDLHSELNLSSLELGDSALYFCASSGLGKNQPQHFGDGTRLSIL.

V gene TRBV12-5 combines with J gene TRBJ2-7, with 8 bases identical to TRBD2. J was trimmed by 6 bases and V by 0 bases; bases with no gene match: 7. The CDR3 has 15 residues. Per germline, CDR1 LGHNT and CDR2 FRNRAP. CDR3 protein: CASGLVPGGPIEQYF. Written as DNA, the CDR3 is TGTGCTAGTGGTTTGGTACCGGGAGGGCCGATCGAGCAGTACTTC.

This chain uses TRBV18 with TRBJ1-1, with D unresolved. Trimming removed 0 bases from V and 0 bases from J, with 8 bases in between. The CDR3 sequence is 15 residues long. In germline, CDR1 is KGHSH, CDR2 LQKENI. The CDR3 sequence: CASSPPENMNTEAFF. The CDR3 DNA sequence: TGTGCCAGCTCACCACCCGAGAACATGAACACTGAAGCTTTCTTT. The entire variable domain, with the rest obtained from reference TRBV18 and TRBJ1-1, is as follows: NAGVMQNPRHLVRRRGQEARLRCSPMKGHSHVYWYRQLPEEGLKFMVYLQKENIIDESGMPKERFSAEFPKEGPSILRIQQVVRGDSAAYFCASSPPENMNTEAFFGQGTRLTVV.